Listed here is a single T cell receptor (beta chain). Its specificity is not known. The data were obtained in a study of vaccination and CD4 T cells after COVID-19. About the study: A median of about 100 days (range 35 to 161) separated diagnosis from post-COVID sampling. Notes on the study in general: Convalescent patients were relatively few, and early post-infection timepoints were missing. Only after vaccination were a median 86.3% of convalescents' reactive clones seen.

V shed 7 bases and J shed 0 bases, with 13 bases lying between them. The CDR3 contains 16 residues. Per germline, CDR1 MRHNA and CDR2 SNTAGT. Treatment of the sample: roughly 11-day PBMC culture with coronavirus spike peptide pools or control peptides (ViraFEST assay). The Oncomine TCR Beta short-read assay sequenced DNA from cultured CD4+ T cells. TCRdb analysed the PCR reads with MiXCR anew, one entry per CDR3 protein. The sample has about 8,500 distinct CDR3 sequences, around 59% seen once. The sequenced sample was CD4+ T cells from blood, cultured in vitro. The receptor comes from a human donor who had recovered from COVID-19. The chain is built from TRBV6-4 and TRBJ2-6; D call uncertain. CDR3 nucleotide sequence: TGTGCCAGCACCGGGTCATTGTACTCTGGGGCCAACGTCCTGACTTTC. As protein: CASTGSLYSGANVLTF.